This TCR beta chain came from a study of Graves' ophthalmopathy and Graves' hyperthyroidism. Clinical symptoms, serum thyroxine, TRAb, thyroid ultrasound and orbital computed tomography formed the basis of diagnosis. PBMCs were density-gradient isolated from around 10 ml fresh blood. The study amplified TCR beta CDR3 regions using RNA transcripts. HTBI-primed first-round RT-PCR preceded second-round multiplex PCR. TCRdb fed the multiplex PCR reads into MiXCR, producing one record per CDR3 protein. The table lists 450,000 or so distinct CDR3 sequences, around an eighth of them singletons. This clonotype has ten or more counts. With V trimmed by 5 bases and J by 3 bases, 6 bases remained unmatched. Germline-derived CDR1 and CDR2 are MNHEY and SMNVEV (reference sequence). This CDR3 is 15 amino acids long.

V and J are TRBV27 and TRBJ2-3; 9 bases match TRBD1. Sequenced input: blood. The source is a woman aged 25-40 years with Graves' ophthalmopathy. For the CDR3, the DNA is TGTGCCAGCAGTCCCGGGACAGGGCATACAGATACGCAGTATTTT. Its translation is CASSPGTGHTDTQYF.